Detailed here is one TCR beta chain. What it recognizes is unknown. None of the patients had undergone any treatment ahead of thyroid surgery. In the authors' methods: In papillary thyroid cancer, a distant-metastasis classifier was built using CDR3 differences across clinicopathological groups. TCRdb used MiXCR to call clones anew from the PCR reads. The authors' filters were not applied to this entry. Of under 60,000 clones in the sample, approximately 24% were seen once. The sample comes from a study of metastatic and nonmetastatic thyroid tumors. About the study: Repertoire comparison spanned blood and tumor or nodule tissue of malignant and benign thyroid patients.

Study-level points and caveats: In both blood and tumor samples, TCR beta diversity was reported significantly higher for malignant than benign nodules.

CDR1 MNHNS and CDR2 SASEGT come from the germline V gene. Trimming shortened V by 6 bases and J by 4 bases, and 18 bases separated the two germline ends. This CDR3 contains 15 residues. J is TRBJ1-2 and V is TRBV6-1, with a tentative D call TRBD1 (6 bases). Input material: blood. This TCR came from a male donor with papillary thyroid cancer or a benign thyroid nodule (not recorded which). Some clones in this sample may be carry-over from other donors' samples. The CDR3 DNA reads TGTGCCAGCAGATTGTTTCTAGGGGGGGTCTATGGCTACACCTTC. Its translation is CASRLFLGGVYGYTF.